This T cell receptor beta chain was sequenced during a study of CD8+CD57+ T cells in acquired aplastic anemia. Study in general: Sorting CD4+ and CD8+ cells gave DNA averaging approximately 3 ug. Healthy donor sequencing depth: 9.5 million to 10.8 million CD4+, roughly 11 million CD8+ reads. Whole-study results and caveats: Overlap between patients and controls comprised twenty-nine CD8+ CDR3 sequences. Between patients and controls, CD8+ Simpson's diversity did not vary significantly.

Many counts were recorded for this clonotype. Its antigen is as yet unknown. This CDR3 region has 15 residues. The germline V gene has CDR1 LGHNA and CDR2 YSLEER. V gave up 4 bases and J gave up 3 bases, with 12 bases separating them. Genomic DNA served as template for TCR beta VDJ and CDR3 profiling. MiXCR, applied by TCRdb to the reads, yields one record per CDR3 protein. The table shows about 190,000 distinct CDR3 sequences, with 54% occurring only once. The V gene is TRBV4-3, the J gene TRBJ1-4; D is undetermined. The sample comprised sorted CD4+, CD8+, or CD8+CD57+ T cells (not recorded which) from PBMCs. This TCR was sampled from a human donor in good health, serving as a control. The CDR3: CASSRIGNANEKLFF. The CDR3 bases are TGCGCCAGCAGCCGTATCGGGAACGCTAATGAAAAACTGTTTTTT.